Sequencing of this T cell receptor (beta chain) was carried out in a study of T-cell memory formation after mild COVID-19 (dated by TCRdb to 2020 to 2022). As for the study more broadly: TCR sequence clusters from the two donors were found to be largely donor specific. In a couple of donors, T-cell clones that expanded and contracted after mild COVID-19 were tracked by sequencing TCRalpha and TCRbeta repertoires over time. Two young, previously healthy adult volunteers, one female and one male, were included in the cohort. What the research found in general, with its limitations: Contracting CD4+ clones were located mainly in the CM and EM memory subsets, whereas CD8+ clones were found to be enriched in EMRA. From day 15 to 85, contracting clones showed balanced CD4/CD8 phenotypes, whereas a second wave of clones that expanded from day 15 to 37 leaned towards CD4+. The detection of some responding clones in pre-infection memory suggests that pre-existing cross-reactive memory T cells joined the SARS-CoV-2 response. Only a couple of mild cases were covered in the study, and larger cohorts including severe cases with pre-infection samples were considered necessary. SARS-CoV-2 specificity was not confirmed for the second-wave clones peaking on day 37.

Deletion took 2 bases off V and 6 bases off J, with a span of 9 bases between the germline ends. In the germline V gene (reference sequence), CDR1 corresponds to SEHNR and CDR2 to FQNEAQ. From the cysteine through the phenylalanine, the CDR3 covers 13 amino acids. Here the CDR3 DNA is all that survives: 39 bases in frame from base 1. Sequencing was performed on an Illumina NovaSeq 6000. TCRalpha and TCRbeta cDNA libraries were built by 5'RACE with constant-segment primers, adding sample barcodes and unique molecular identifiers. Trizol reagent was used to extract RNA from every sample. The libraries were amplified in two PCR steps, and the second step added a second sample barcode and Illumina TruSeq adapters. Sequencing of the libraries was done on an Illumina NovaSeq, producing 2 x 150 bp paired-end reads. In the paper's pipeline: The reads were demultiplexed and collapsed into UMI-guided consensus sequences using migec v1.2.7. Using mixcr v2.1.11, UMI consensuses were aligned to TRA and TRB V and J templates and then assembled into clonotypes. Clonotypes were classified as expanded or contracted when called significant by both edgeR and NoisET, with noise models trained on biological replicates. edgeR calls used a false discovery rate-adjusted p below 0.01 and a log2 fold-change threshold of 1. PCA with hierarchical clustering of max-normalized trajectories of the 1000 most abundant clonotypes was used as exploratory dynamics analysis. Each responding clone was given a CD4 or CD8 phenotype based on the CD4+ and CD8+ repertoires, which had been sequenced separately. TCRdb trimmed the raw reads at Q25, called clones with MiXCR and kept productive beta chains. Entries that share a CDR3 protein sequence are merged under the most common genes and DNA. The V and J calls were not made by the authors but by TCRdb's processing. This sample has some 300,000 distinct CDR3 sequences in its table, and under 25% of those were observed once. Jointly, the top ten make up over 20% of the sample.

Ficoll-Paque density gradient centrifugation was the method used to isolate PBMCs. To note about this clonotype: Its recognized antigen is unknown. No base quality information exists; no much larger clone differs at one position.

The sample taken for sequencing was PBMCs or a T cell subset sorted from them (not recorded which). This TCR came from a man aged 18 to 30 who had mild COVID-19 (a few samples of this study predate the infection). The sample titles of this study are shuffled in the database, so cell type and time point are left out; the donor was told from shared clones. The chain is assembled from TRBV7-9 and TRBJ2-3, with no confident D gene call. The CDR3 region has the sequence CASSLPNSDTQYF. The nucleotide sequence is TGTGCCAGCAGCTTACCGAATTCCGATACGCAGTATTTT.